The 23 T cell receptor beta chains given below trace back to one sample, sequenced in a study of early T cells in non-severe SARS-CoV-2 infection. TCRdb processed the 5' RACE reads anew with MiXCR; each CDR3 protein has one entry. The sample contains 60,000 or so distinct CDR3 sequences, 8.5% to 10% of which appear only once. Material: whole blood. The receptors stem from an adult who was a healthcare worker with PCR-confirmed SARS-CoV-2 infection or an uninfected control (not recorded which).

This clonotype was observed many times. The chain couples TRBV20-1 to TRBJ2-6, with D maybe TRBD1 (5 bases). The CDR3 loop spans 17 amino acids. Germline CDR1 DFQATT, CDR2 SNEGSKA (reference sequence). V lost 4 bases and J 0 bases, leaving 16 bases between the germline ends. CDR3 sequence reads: CSAINRRLSSGANVLTF. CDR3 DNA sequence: TGCAGTGCTATAAACAGGCGACTGAGCTCTGGGGCCAACGTCCTGACTTTC.

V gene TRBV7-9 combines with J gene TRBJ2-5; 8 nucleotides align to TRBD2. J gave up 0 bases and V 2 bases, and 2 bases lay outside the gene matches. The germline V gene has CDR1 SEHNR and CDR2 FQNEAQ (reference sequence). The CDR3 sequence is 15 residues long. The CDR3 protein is CASSLLLADQETQYF. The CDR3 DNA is TGTGCCAGCAGCTTACTACTAGCGGACCAAGAGACCCAGTACTTC.

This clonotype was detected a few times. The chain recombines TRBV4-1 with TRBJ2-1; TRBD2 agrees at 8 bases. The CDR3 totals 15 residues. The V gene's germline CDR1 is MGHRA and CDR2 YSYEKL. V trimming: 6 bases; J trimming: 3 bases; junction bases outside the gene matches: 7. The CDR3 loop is CASSLPSGLYNEQFF. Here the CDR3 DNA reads TGCGCCAGCAGTCTTCCTAGCGGGCTCTACAATGAGCAGTTCTTC.

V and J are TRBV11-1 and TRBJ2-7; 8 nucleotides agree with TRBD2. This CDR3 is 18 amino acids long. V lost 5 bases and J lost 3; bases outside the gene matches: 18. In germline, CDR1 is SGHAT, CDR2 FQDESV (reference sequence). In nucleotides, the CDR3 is TGTGCCAGCAGCCGCTCTACTAGCGGACGGAGGATTGGCTACGAGCAGTACTTC. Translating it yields CASSRSTSGRRIGYEQYF.

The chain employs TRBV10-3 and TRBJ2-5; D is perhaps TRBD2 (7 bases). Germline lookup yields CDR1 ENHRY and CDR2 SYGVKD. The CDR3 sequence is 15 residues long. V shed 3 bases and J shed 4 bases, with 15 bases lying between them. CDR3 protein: CAISDPREGGETQYF. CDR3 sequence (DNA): TGTGCCATCAGTGATCCCAGGGAGGGGGGAGAGACCCAGTACTTC.

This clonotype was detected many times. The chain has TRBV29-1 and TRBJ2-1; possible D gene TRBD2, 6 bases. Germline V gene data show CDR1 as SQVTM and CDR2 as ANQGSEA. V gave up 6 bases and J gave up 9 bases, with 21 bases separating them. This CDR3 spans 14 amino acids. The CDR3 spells CSVASSALGGEQFF. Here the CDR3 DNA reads TGCAGCGTGGCATCTAGCGCCCTGGGGGGTGAGCAGTTCTTC.

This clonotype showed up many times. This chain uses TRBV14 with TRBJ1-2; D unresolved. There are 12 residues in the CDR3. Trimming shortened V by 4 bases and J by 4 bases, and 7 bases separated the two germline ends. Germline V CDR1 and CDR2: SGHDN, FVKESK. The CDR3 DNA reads TGTGCCAGCAGCCGGACGTTCTATGGCTACACCTTC. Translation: CASSRTFYGYTF.

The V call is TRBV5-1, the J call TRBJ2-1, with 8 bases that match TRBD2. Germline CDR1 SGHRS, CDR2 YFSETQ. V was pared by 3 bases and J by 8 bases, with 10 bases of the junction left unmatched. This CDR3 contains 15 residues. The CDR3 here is CASSYIAGSLDEQFF. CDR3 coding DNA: TGCGCCAGCAGCTACATAGCGGGAAGTCTCGATGAGCAGTTCTTC.

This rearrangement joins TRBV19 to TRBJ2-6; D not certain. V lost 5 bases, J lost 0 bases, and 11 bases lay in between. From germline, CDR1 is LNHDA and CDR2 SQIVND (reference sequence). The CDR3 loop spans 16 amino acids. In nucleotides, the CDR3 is TGTGCCAGTAGTCCCCTAACCAGCTCTGGGGCCAACGTCCTGACTTTC. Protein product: CASSPLTSSGANVLTF.

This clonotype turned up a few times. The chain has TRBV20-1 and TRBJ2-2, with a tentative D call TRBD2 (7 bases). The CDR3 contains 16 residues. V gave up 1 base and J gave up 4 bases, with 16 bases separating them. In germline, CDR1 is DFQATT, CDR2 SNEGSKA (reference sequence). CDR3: CSARVRGQVGTGELFF. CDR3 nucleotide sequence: TGCAGTGCTAGAGTGCGGGGGCAGGTCGGCACCGGGGAGCTGTTTTTT.

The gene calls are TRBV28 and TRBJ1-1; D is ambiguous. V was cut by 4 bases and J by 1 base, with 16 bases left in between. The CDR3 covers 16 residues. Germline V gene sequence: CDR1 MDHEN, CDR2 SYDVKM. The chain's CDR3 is CASSYGYDTENTEAFF. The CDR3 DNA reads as TGTGCCAGCAGTTACGGCTATGATACAGAGAACACTGAAGCTTTCTTT.

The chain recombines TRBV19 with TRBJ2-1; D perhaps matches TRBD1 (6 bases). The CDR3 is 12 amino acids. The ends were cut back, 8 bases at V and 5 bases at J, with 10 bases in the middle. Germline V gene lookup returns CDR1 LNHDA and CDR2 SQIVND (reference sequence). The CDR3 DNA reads TGTGCCAGTCGGGACAAAAACAATGAGCAGTTCTTC. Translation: CASRDKNNEQFF.

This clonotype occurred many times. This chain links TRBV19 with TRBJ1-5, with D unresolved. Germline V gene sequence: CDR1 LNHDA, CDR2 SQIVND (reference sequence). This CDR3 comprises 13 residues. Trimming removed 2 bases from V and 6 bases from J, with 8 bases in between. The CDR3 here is CASSIQDAQPQHF. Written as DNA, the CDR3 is TGTGCCAGTAGTATACAAGATGCTCAGCCCCAGCATTTT.

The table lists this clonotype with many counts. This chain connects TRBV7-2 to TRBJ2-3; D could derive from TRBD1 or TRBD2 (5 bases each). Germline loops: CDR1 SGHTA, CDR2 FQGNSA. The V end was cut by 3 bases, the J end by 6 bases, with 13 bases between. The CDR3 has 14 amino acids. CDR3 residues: CASSLGPAQDTQYF. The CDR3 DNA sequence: TGTGCCAGCAGCTTGGGACCGGCCCAGGATACGCAGTATTTT.

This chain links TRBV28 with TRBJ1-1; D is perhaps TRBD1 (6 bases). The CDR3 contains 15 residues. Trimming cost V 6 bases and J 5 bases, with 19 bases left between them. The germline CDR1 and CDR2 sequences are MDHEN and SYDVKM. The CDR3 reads CASSLQGTRGTEAFF. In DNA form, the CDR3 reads TGTGCCAGCAGCTTGCAGGGGACCAGGGGTACTGAAGCTTTCTTT.

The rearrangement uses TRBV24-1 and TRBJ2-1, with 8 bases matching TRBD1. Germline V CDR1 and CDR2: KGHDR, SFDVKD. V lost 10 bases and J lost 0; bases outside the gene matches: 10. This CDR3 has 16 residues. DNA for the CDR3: TGTGCCACGCACGCCGGGGACAGGAGCTCCTACAATGAGCAGTTCTTC. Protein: CATHAGDRSSYNEQFF.

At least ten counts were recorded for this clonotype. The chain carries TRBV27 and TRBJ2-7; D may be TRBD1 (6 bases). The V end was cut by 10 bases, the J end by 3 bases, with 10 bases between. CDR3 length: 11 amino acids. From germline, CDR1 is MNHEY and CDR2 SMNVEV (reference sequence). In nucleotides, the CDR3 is TGTGCCACCGTACAGGGCTACGAGCAGTACTTC. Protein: CATVQGYEQYF.

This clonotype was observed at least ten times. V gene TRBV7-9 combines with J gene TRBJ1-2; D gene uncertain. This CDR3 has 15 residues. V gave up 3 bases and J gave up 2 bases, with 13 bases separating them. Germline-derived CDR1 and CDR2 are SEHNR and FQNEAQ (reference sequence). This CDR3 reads CASSLKGAGNYGYTF. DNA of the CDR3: TGTGCCAGCAGCTTGAAGGGCGCGGGGAACTATGGCTACACCTTC.

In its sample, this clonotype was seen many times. This chain's CDR3 is CASSSPGLGPDNEQFF. In DNA form, the CDR3 reads TGTGCCAGCAGTTCTCCGGGACTAGGGCCAGACAATGAGCAGTTCTTC. V gene TRBV28 combines with J gene TRBJ2-1; 8 positions match TRBD2. The CDR3 is 16 residues long. From germline, CDR1 is MDHEN and CDR2 SYDVKM. After removal of 4 bases from V and 5 bases from J, the junction contained 10 bases not matched to a gene.

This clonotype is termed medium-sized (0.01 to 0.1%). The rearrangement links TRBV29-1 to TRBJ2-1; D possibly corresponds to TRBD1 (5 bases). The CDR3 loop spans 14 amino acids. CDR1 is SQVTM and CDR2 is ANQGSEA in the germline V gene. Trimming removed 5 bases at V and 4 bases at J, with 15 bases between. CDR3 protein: CSVYGHTLYNEQFF. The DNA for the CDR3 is TGCAGCGTTTACGGACATACCTTGTACAATGAGCAGTTCTTC.

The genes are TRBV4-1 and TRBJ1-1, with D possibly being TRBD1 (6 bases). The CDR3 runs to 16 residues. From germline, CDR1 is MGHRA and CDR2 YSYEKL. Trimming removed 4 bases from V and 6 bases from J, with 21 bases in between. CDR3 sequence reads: CASSPKDSGTWAEAFF. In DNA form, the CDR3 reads TGCGCCAGCAGCCCGAAAGACTCAGGGACATGGGCTGAAGCTTTCTTT.

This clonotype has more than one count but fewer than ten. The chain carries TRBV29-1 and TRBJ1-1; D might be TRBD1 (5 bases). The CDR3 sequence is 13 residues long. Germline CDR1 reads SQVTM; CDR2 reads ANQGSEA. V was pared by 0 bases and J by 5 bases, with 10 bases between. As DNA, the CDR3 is TGCAGCGTTGAAGAAGCCCCAGGGACTGAAGCTTTCTTT. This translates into CSVEEAPGTEAFF.

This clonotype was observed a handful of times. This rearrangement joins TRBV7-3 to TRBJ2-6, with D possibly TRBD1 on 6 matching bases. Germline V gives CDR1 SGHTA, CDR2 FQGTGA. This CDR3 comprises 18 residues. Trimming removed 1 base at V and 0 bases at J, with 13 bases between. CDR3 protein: CASSLRGDRSSGANVLTF. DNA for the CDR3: TGTGCCAGCAGCTTAAGGGGTGACAGGAGCTCTGGGGCCAACGTCCTGACTTTC.